This T cell receptor (beta chain) was profiled in a study of T cell responses to AZD1222 COVID-19 vaccine. Overall study findings and caveats: The donors showed a predominance of white British ancestry and of females, with possible underestimation of clonal diversity. The study found vaccine-associated CD4 TCRs spanning spike, dominant at 160-218 and 743-854.

The protocol was immunoSEQ multiplex PCR, while the TCRdb copy is restricted to in-frame clones and leaves out a portion. Among around 110,000 clones listed, 92% were seen once. CDR3 length: 14 residues. Germline values: CDR1 SGHTA, CDR2 FQGNSA. The V and J ends lost 3 bases and 5 bases respectively, with 13 bases between them. Comments on this clone: Its antigen remains unidentified.

This chain joins TRBV7-2 and TRBJ2-5; D might be TRBD1 or TRBD2, each matching 6 bases. This receptor was identified in an adult in good health. This specimen was peripheral blood, taken on day 0 of AZD1222 vaccination. In DNA, the CDR3 is TGTGCCAGCAGCTTCTTGGGGGGCGCGGAGACCCAGTACTTC. It translates to CASSFLGGAETQYF.